The TCR beta chain described here comes from a study of blood T cell repertoires in COVID-19. As for the study in general: PBMCs, B-cell-depleted T cells, or T cells were the source of the cDNA or gDNA that made up the material.

Deletions cut 5 bases from V and 1 base from J, with 25 bases between. The CDR3 spans 19 residues. CDR1 is SGHVS and CDR2 is FQNEAQ in the germline V gene. In this sample, this clone turned up a few times. Data came from immunoSEQ multiplex PCR; TCRdb stores just in-frame clones and leaves some out. The sample consists of 200,000 to 300,000 clones, approximately 86% of them appearing once. This sequence originates from a woman aged 60-75 years with active or convalescent COVID-19. This chain connects TRBV7-8 to TRBJ2-3, with a tentative D call TRBD1 (7 bases). Material for sequencing was peripheral blood. The CDR3 sequence: CASSKLGYGGGRGTDTQYF. The CDR3 DNA is TGTGCCAGCAGCAAGCTGGGTTATGGAGGGGGCAGGGGCACAGATACGCAGTATTTT.